This TCR beta chain was retrieved from a study of persistence of HIV-infected CD4 T cells (TCRdb year 2020). A note on the overall study: CMV- and HIV-1 Gag-responding CD4+ T cells were isolated from ART-treated individuals so that antigen-driven clonal expansion of HIV-1-infected cells could be examined. The median time participants had been on suppressive ART was approximately eight years. Peripheral blood samples of up to about 180 mL were taken at multiple time points, with the exception of two participants who underwent leukapheresis at a single time point. The clonality of all cells in each sorted population was measured by TCRbeta sequencing, and the clonality of infected cells was measured by proviral sequencing. Cross-participant TCR cluster analysis included roughly 8 participants for CMV and 6 or 7 participants for Gag.

A note on this clone: This receptor's antigen is unknown. No per-base quality is available; no much larger clone lies one base away.

TCRbeta repertoires were sequenced from genomic DNA with the immunoSEQ hsTCRB assay version 4 in survey mode. Genomic DNA was diluted to roughly 9.8 ng/uL, using up to roughly 1 ug per sample for TCRbeta sequencing. Per the original workflow: Analysis of the TCRbeta data was done in ImmunoSeq Analyzer 3.0, and diversity was computed on productive nucleotide rearrangements. The improved Chao index was used to estimate lower-bound TCR diversity, and the Gini coefficient was used to estimate clonality using the Immunarch R package. When different nucleotide rearrangements encoded the same CDR3beta amino acid sequence, each rearrangement was treated as a distinct clonotype. TCRbeta sequences significantly enriched in antigen-responding cells relative to anti-CD3/anti-CD28-activated cells were identified by differential abundance analysis. TCRs were clustered by predicted peptide-MHC specificity with GLIPH2, both within individual participants and across merged participant data sets. In TCRdb, the immuneACCESS table is reduced to in-frame sequences with V and J assigned. These tables do not hold every clone; where another copy was compared, an unresolved V gene accounts for under half, and the others remain unexplained. V and J calls and clone size are copied from that table; D and trimming were computed from the DNA. Here the sample has under 40,000 clones; 82% occur a single time. The top ten clones comprise around 6% of the sample.

According to the study, the label for this sample's treatment or condition signals: suppressive antiretroviral therapy. Lysates of CMV-infected fibroblasts at 10 ug/mL were used to stimulate the cells. Memory populations depleted of antigen-responding cells were obtained by sorting nonresponding CD40L-negative CD69-negative CD45RO-high memory CD4+ T cells. Participants were HIV-1-infected adults who started suppressive ART during chronic infection. For at least 4 years, participants had undetectable plasma HIV-1 RNA, below 50 copies/mL. To be included, participants needed a CD4+ T cell count above 400 cells/uL and a positive CMV serology. Before stimulation, PBMCs were isolated using density centrifugation and then depleted of CD8+ T cells. Stimulation of CD8-depleted PBMCs was carried out for approximately 17 hours with anti-CD28/CD49d costimulation, CD40-blocking antibody and enfuvirtide, to prevent new infections. Cell sorting was performed on a Beckman Coulter MoFlo Legacy or XDP sorter, and dead cells were excluded with propidium iodide. The QIAamp DNA Mini Kit was used for genomic DNA extraction from samples above one million cells, and the Quick-DNA Microprep Kit was used otherwise.

Results the study describes overall, beyond this receptor: TCRbeta richness in CMV- and Gag-responding cells was significantly lower than in anti-CD3/anti-CD28-responding cells; CMV-responding cells had higher oligoclonality than CD3/CD28-stimulated and Gag-responding cells. Antigen-responding cells were enriched for degenerate expanded CDR3beta sequences, which suggests convergent selection of CD4+ responses to CMV and Gag. TCR oligoclonality correlated with proviral oligoclonality within the same sorted populations. Only a small number of individuals took part in the study, and only a limited range of antigens was tested. Because the TCR analyses were done in bulk, restricting them to just the rare CMV-responding cells that actually carried HIV-1 proviruses was not possible.

The sequence derives from an adult woman with HIV who was CMV-seropositive. The sequencing used CD4+ T cells sorted from PBMCs after approximately 19-hour stimulation, collected from a patient who received antiretroviral therapy. This specimen's cell subset or site label, interpreted: CD40L-CD69- CD45RO-high memory CD4 T cells not responding to CMV lysate.

The CDR3 protein is CASSPHDAPSMGGYTF. In nucleotides, the sequence is TGCGCCAGCAGTCCCCATGACGCTCCATCGATGGGGGGCTACACCTTC. The rearranged segments are TRBV5-1 and TRBJ1-2; the D segment cannot be called with confidence. The CDR3 sequence holds 16 residues, the cysteine and phenylalanine included. The entry retains the CDR3 DNA only, 48 bases that are in frame from base 1. From a lookup of the germline V gene, CDR1 and CDR2 are SGHRS and YFSETQ. V and J lose 5 bases and 8 bases, and a span of 25 bases separates them.